The entry below gives a single T cell receptor (beta chain) sequence along with its context. What it recognizes is unknown. This record comes from a study of blood T cells in healthy people across ages. A J-beta primer mix and a sample-barcoded 5' primer were used in a second PCR of about 7 to 12 cycles. Each CDR3 protein is one row after TCRdb ran MiXCR on the 5' RACE reads. Counted here are 650,000 to 1,000,000 distinct CDR3 sequences, 36% occurring once; the ten biggest clones make up about an eighth. General observations from the study: Strong correlation was found linking TCR beta diversity to naive T cell percentage.

The CDR3 loop spans 15 amino acids. Germline loops: CDR1 LGHNA, CDR2 YNFKEQ. The V gene end was trimmed by 0 bases and the J gene end by 5 bases; junction bases not matched to a gene: 4. The chain links TRBV4-2 to TRBJ1-5; 7 nucleotides match TRBD1. This clonotype was obtained from a man aged 18 to 30 in good health. What was sequenced was blood. Here the CDR3 DNA reads TGTGCCAGCAGCCAAGAAGGGACAGCTTATCAGCCCCAGCATTTT. Protein sequence: CASSQEGTAYQPQHF.